This T cell receptor beta chain came from a study of spatial heterogeneity in lung cancer (dated by TCRdb to the late 2010s). About the investigation overall: Samples were obtained from 65 to 90 patients with early-stage, untreated non-small cell lung cancer from the lung TRACERx cohort. Follow-up PBMC samples were sequenced whenever available, and the median time to follow-up was about 24 months after resection. Beta-chain transcripts were consistently detected in greater numbers than alpha-chain transcripts, which likely reflects a higher abundance of beta-chain transcripts. In the raw uncorrected reads, each unique combination of TCR and UMI appeared more than ten times on average. The study quantitatively compared TCR alpha and beta repertoires across multiple tumor regions, matched nontumor lung and blood in non-small cell lung cancer. TCR repertoire features were related to nonsynonymous mutation counts determined by whole-exome sequencing of tumor tissue. Both alpha and beta chains were TCR-sequenced in roughly 200 tumor regions, 64 matched nontumor lung samples and approximately 50 PBMC samples obtained at surgery.

The germline V gene yields SGDLS for CDR1 and YYNGEE for CDR2. Measured from the cysteine to the phenylalanine, the CDR3 is 11 residues long. Kept here is only the CDR3 DNA, which spans 33 bases and is read in frame from base 1. The junction carries 2 bases between V and J, which are trimmed by 4 bases and 2 bases respectively. What the work shows at the level of the full study, not this receptor alone: Ubiquitous expanded tumor TCRs were found in blood more often at tumor resection than at routine follow-up. Confirming at a functional level the hypothesis that regional TCRs recognize regional mutations was considered to require additional single-cell paired TCR alpha and beta sequencing. Only roughly 15 patients were included in comparisons of baseline and follow-up blood repertoires.

The time point label here, explained by the study, means: blood at routine non-recurrence follow-up after resection. For TCR sequencing, whole RNA was extracted from tumor and nontumor lung tissue, or from cryopreserved PBMC samples, and no cell sorting was done. A patient was chosen for TCR sequencing only when enough RNA was available from at least two tumor regions. The library was made by 5' RACE. The sequencer listed for this sample is NextSeq 500. The TCR library protocol attached a unique molecular identifier to each TCR cDNA molecule to allow correction of PCR and sequencing errors. For the original study's pipeline: Decombinator tools were used for TCR identification, UMI-based error correction and CDR3 extraction. Expanded TCRs were defined as those above a frequency of 2 per 1,000, corresponding to the top 1% of the tumor frequency distribution. Renyi diversity was computed with the R vegan package after each repertoire had been subsampled 100 times to 5,000 TCRs. CDR3 similarity networks were built from amino acid triplet string-kernel similarity, with CDR3s being connected when pairwise similarity was above 0.82. In-frame beta chains were kept once TCRdb had trimmed the public reads at Q25 with fastp and called clones with MiXCR. A single entry per CDR3 protein holds the most common genes and DNA from its merged rows. The V and J calls shown here were made by TCRdb, not taken from the authors' results. Within this sample are roughly 4,000 distinct CDR3 sequences, with under 30% of them counted one time only. The ten largest clones add up to roughly 5.7% of the sample.

By share, this clonotype ranks as medium-sized (0.01 to 0.1%). No cognate antigen has been identified for it. Per-base quality was not reported, and no clone a single base away is much larger than it. The rearrangement joined TRBV9 to TRBJ2-3; no D gene call is confident. This sample comprised PBMCs, obtained at follow-up. The sequence came from a male donor with early-stage non-small cell lung cancer. The nucleotide sequence is given as TGTGCCAGCAGCATCACAGATACGCAGTATTTT. Its coded protein is CASSITDTQYF. The entire variable domain, with the stretches around the CDR3 drawn from the reference TRBV9 and TRBJ2-3 proteins, is DSGVTQTPKHLITATGQRVTLRCSPRSGDLSVYWYQQSLDQGLQFLIQYYNGEERAKGNILERFSAQQFPDLHSELNLSSLELGDSALYFCASSITDTQYFGPGTRLTVL.